What follows are 8 T cell receptor beta chains derived from one specimen sequenced in a study of blood T cell repertoires in COVID-19. Sequencing was performed with immunoSEQ multiplex PCR; in TCRdb, only in-frame clones are kept and a portion is missing. The table has some 520,000 clones, roughly nine tenths seen once; the top ten hold about 0.91%. The sequenced sample was peripheral blood. The receptor set was obtained from a man younger than 30 with COVID-19, enrolled during active disease.

The V and J genes are TRBV5-4 and TRBJ2-2; no reliable D call. Deletions cut 4 bases from V and 0 bases from J, with 4 bases between. CDR3 size: 13 residues. Germline-derived CDR1 and CDR2 are SGHNT and YYREEE (reference sequence). The CDR3 nucleotides read TGTGCCAGCAGCGAGACGAACACCGGGGAGCTGTTTTTT. This sequence encodes CASSETNTGELFF.

This chain connects TRBV7-9 to TRBJ2-2; D may be TRBD1 (6 bases). Germline CDR1 SEHNR, CDR2 FQNEAQ (reference sequence). V was clipped by 5 bases and J by 4 bases, with 23 bases between them. The CDR3 totals 18 residues. CDR3: CASSPHRLQGRGTGELFF. As DNA, the CDR3 is TGTGCCAGCAGCCCCCACCGACTACAGGGTCGGGGCACCGGGGAGCTGTTTTTT.

The chain joins TRBV29-1 to TRBJ2-1, with D maybe TRBD1 (5 bases). The germline V gene encodes CDR1 SQVTM and CDR2 ANQGSEA. The germline V and J ends were trimmed by 6 bases and 6 bases, with 12 bases remaining between them. This CDR3 region has 12 residues. CDR3 loop: CSVLRQSNEQFF. In nucleotides, the CDR3 is TGCAGCGTCCTAAGACAGAGCAATGAGCAGTTCTTC.

The gene calls are TRBV4-1 and TRBJ1-2, with a possible D match to TRBD1 (5 bases). This CDR3 contains 16 residues. Germline-derived CDR1 and CDR2 are MGHRA and YSYEKL. V dropped 1 base and J dropped 8 bases, with 20 bases sitting between them. CDR3: CASSQVEVNRIRGYTF. The CDR3 DNA is TGCGCCAGCAGCCAAGTGGAAGTAAACAGGATTAGAGGCTACACCTTC.

Here the CDR3 DNA reads TGTGCCACCAGTGATTTTGGGGGCCGCACAGATACGCAGTATTTT. Its translation is CATSDFGGRTDTQYF. The genes are TRBV24-1 and TRBJ2-3, with D perhaps matching TRBD1 (6 bases). Trimming removed 1 base at V and 1 base at J, with 8 bases between. Germline CDR1 and CDR2: KGHDR and SFDVKD. This CDR3 is built from 15 residues.

The genes are TRBV2 and TRBJ2-3, with D possibly matching TRBD2 (7 bases). Trimming left V 1 base short and J 1 base short, with 12 bases between. This CDR3 contains 16 residues. Per germline, CDR1 SNHLY and CDR2 FYNNEI. The CDR3 loop is CASSEEGGPGTDTQYF. The CDR3 DNA is TGTGCCAGCAGTGAAGAGGGGGGGCCTGGCACAGATACGCAGTATTTT.

The rearrangement links TRBV7-2 to TRBJ1-6; 7 bases agree with TRBD1. CDR1 is SGHTA, CDR2 FQGNSA, per germline. The CDR3 loop spans 16 amino acids. V trimming: 5 bases; J trimming: 10 bases; junction bases outside the gene matches: 14. CDR3 amino acids: CASSLTPRGNLSPLHF. The DNA for the CDR3 is TGTGCCAGCAGCCTCACGCCCAGGGGGAATTTATCACCCCTCCACTTT.

The chain combines TRBV6-5 with TRBJ2-1; 9 bases align to TRBD1. The CDR3 totals 15 residues. Germline V gene data show CDR1 as MNHEY and CDR2 as SVGAGI. Losses at the gene ends were 2 bases for V and 7 bases for J; bases not matched to a gene: 6. CDR3 residues: CASSYTGGAGNEQFF. Written as DNA, the CDR3 is TGTGCCAGCAGTTACACAGGGGGCGCGGGTAATGAGCAGTTCTTC.